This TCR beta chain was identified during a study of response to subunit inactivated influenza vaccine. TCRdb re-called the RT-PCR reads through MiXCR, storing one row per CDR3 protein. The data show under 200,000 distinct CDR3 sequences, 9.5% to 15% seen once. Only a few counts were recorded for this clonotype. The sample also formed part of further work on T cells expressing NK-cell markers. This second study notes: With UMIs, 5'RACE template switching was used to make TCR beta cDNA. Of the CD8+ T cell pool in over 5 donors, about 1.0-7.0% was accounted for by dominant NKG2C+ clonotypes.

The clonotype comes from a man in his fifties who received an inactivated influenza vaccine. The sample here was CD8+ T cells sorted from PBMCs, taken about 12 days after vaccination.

The CDR3 DNA reads as TGTGCCAGCAGCTTATCGGTTAGCACAGATACGCAGTATTTT. Translating gives CASSLSVSTDTQYF. V usage is TRBV7-9 and J usage is TRBJ2-3; no clear D gene. This CDR3 has 14 residues. CDR1 is SEHNR and CDR2 is FQNEAQ in the germline V gene (reference sequence). The V end was cut by 2 bases, the J end by 0 bases, with 6 bases between.